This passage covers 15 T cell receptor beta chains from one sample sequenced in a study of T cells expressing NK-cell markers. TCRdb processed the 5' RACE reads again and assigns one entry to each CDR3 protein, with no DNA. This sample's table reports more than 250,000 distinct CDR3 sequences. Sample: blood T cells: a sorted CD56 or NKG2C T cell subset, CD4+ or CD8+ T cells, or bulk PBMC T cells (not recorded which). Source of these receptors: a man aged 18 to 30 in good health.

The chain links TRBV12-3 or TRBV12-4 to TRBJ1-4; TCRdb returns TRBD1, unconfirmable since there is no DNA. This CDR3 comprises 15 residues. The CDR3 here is CASSPGTGAYEKLFF.

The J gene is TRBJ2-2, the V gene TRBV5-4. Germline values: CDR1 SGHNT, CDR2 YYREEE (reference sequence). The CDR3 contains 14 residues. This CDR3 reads CASSSKTDTGELFF. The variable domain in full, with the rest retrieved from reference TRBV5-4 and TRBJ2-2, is ETGVTQSPTHLIKTRGQQVTLRCSSQSGHNTVSWYQQALGQGPQFIFQYYREEENGRGNFPPRFSGLQFPNYSSELNVNALELDDSALYLCASSSKTDTGELFFGEGSRLTVL.

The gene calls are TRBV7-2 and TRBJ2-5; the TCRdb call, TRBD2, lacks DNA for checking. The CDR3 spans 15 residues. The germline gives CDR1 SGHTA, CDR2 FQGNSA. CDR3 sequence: CASSLPSGNKETQYF.

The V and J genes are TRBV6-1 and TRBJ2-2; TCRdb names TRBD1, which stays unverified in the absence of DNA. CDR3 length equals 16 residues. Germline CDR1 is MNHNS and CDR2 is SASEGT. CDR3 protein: CASRPVDRVNTGELFF.

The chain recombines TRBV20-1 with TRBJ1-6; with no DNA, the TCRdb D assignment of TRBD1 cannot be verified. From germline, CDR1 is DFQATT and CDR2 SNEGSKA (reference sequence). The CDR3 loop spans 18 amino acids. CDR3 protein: CSAHRRRTWGQGKSPLHF.

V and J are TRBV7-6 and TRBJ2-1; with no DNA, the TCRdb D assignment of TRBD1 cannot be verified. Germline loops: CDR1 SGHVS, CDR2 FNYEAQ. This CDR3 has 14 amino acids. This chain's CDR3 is CASSPLWGVNEQFF.

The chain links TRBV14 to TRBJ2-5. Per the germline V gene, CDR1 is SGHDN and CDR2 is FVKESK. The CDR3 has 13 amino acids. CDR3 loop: CASGQKLGETQYF.

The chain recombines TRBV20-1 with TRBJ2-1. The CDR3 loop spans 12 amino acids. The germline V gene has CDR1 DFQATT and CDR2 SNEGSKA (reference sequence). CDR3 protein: CSATWMGIEQFF.

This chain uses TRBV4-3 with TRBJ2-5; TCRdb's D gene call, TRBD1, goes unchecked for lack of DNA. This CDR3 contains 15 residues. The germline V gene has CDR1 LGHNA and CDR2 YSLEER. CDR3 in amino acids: CASSQTGGSSETQYF.

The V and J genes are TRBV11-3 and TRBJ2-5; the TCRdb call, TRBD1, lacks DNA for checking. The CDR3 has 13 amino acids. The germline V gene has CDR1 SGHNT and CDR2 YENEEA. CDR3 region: CASSRQGRETQYF.

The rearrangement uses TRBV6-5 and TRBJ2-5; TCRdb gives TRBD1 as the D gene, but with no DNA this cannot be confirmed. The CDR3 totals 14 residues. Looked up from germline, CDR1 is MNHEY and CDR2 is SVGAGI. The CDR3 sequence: CASSYQQGKETQYF.

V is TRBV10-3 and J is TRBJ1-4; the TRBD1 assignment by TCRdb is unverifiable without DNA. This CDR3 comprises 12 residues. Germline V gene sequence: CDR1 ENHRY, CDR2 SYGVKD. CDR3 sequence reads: CAISGTDEKLFF.

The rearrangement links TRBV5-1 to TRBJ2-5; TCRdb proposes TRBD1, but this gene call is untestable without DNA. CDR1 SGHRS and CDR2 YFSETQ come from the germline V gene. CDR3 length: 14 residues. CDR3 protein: CASSTGTQGETQYF.

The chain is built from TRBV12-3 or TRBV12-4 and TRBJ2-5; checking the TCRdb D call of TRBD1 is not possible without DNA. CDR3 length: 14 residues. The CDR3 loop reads CASSLYRGSETQYF.

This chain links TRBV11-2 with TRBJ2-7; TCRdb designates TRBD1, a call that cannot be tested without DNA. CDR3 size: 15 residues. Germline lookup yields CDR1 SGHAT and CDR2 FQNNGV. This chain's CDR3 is CASSFLPDRGLIQYF. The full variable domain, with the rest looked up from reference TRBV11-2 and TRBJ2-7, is EAGVAQSPRYKIIEKRQSVAFWCNPISGHATLYWYQQILGQGPKLLIQFQNNGVVDDSQLPKDRFSAERLKGVDSTLKIQPAKLEDSAVYLCASSFLPDRGLIQYFGPGTRLTVT.